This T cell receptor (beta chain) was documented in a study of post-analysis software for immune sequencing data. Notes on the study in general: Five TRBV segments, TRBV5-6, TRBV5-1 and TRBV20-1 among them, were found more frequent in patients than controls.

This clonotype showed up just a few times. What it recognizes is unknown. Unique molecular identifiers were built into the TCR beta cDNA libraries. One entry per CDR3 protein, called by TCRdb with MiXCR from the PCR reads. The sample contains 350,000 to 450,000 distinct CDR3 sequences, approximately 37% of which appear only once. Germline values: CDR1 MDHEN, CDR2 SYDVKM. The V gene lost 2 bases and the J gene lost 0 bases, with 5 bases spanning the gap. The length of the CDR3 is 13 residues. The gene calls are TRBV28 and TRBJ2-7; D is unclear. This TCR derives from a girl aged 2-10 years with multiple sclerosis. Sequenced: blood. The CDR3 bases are TGTGCCAGCAGTTTAGCCGACTCCTACGAGCAGTACTTC. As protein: CASSLADSYEQYF.